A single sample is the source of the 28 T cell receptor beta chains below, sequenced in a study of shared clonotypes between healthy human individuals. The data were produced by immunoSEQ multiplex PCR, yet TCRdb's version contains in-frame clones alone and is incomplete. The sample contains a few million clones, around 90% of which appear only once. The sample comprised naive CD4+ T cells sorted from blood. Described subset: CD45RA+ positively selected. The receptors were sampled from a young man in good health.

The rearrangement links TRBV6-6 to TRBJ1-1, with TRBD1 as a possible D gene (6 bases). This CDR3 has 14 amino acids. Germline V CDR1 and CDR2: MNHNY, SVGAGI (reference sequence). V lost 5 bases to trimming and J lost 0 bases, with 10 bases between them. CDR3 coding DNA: TGTGCCAGCAGTGGACAGTCCATGAACACTGAAGCTTTCTTT. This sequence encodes CASSGQSMNTEAFF.

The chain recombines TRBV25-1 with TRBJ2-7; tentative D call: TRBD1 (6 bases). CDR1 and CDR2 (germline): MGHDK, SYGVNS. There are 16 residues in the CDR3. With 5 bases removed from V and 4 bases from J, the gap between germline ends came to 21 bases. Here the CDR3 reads CASSSQGTGQIYEQYF. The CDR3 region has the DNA TGTGCCAGCAGTTCTCAAGGTACAGGGCAGATTTACGAGCAGTACTTC.

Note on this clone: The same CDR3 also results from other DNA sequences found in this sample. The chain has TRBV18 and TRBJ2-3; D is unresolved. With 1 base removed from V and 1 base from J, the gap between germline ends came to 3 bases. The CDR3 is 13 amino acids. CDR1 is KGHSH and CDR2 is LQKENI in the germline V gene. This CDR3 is CASSPRGTDTQYF. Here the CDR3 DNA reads TGTGCCAGCTCACCACGAGGCACAGATACGCAGTATTTT. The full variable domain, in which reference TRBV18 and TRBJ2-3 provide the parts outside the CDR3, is NAGVMQNPRHLVRRRGQEARLRCSPMKGHSHVYWYRQLPEEGLKFMVYLQKENIIDESGMPKERFSAEFPKEGPSILRIQQVVRGDSAAYFCASSPRGTDTQYFGPGTRLTVL.

The CDR3 coding sequence is TGTGCCAGCAGGGGACAACCTGGCAGCACTGAAGCTTTCTTT. It is translated as CASRGQPGSTEAFF. The V gene is TRBV6-1, the J gene TRBJ1-1, with a tentative D call TRBD1 (6 bases). This CDR3 has 14 amino acids. Germline V gene lookup returns CDR1 MNHNS and CDR2 SASEGT. V was shortened by 6 bases and J by 4 bases, with 15 bases between the two germline ends.

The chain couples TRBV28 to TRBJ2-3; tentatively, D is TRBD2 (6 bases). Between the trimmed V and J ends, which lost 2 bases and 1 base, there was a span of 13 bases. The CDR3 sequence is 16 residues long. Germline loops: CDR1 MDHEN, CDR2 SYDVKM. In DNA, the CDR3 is TGTGCCAGCAGTTTAACCGGGACTGGGGGCACAGATACGCAGTATTTT. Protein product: CASSLTGTGGTDTQYF.

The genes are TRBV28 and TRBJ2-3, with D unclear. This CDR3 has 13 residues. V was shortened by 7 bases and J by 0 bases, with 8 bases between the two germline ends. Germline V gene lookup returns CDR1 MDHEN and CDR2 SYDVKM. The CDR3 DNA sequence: TGTGCCAGCACTACCCTTAGCACAGATACGCAGTATTTT. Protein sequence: CASTTLSTDTQYF.

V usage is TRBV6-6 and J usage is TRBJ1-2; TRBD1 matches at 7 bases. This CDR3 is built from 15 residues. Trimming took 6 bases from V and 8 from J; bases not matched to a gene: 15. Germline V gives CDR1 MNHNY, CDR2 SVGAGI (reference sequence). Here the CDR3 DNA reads TGTGCCAGCAGGGGGAGGGACAGCCCTCCGAGGGGCTACACCTTC. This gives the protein CASRGRDSPPRGYTF.

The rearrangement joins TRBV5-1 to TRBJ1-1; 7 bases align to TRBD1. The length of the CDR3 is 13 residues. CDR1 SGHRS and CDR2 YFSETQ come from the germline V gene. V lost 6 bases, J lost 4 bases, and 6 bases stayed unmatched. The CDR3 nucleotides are TGCGCCAGCATCCAGACAGGGACCACTGAAGCTTTCTTT. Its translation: CASIQTGTTEAFF. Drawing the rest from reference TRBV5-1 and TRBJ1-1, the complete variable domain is KAGVTQTPRYLIKTRGQQVTLSCSPISGHRSVSWYQQTPGQGLQFLFEYFSETQRNKGNFPGRFSGRQFSNSRSEMNVSTLELGDSALYLCASIQTGTTEAFFGQGTRLTVV.

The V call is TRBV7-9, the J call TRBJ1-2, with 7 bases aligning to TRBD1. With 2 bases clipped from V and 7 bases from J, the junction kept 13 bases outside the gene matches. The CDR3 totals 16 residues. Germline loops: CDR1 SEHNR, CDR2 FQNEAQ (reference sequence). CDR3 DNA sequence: TGTGCCAGCAGCTTACCCCTGACTGACAGGGTCTTTGGCTACACCTTC. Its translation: CASSLPLTDRVFGYTF.

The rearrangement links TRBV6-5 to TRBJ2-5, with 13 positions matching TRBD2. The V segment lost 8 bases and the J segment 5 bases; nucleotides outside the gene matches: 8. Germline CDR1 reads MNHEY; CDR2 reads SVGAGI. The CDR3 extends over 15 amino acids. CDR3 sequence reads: CASGVLAGGRETQYF. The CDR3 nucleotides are TGTGCCAGCGGGGTACTAGCGGGGGGGAGGGAGACCCAGTACTTC.

CDR3 bases: TGTGCCAGCAGTGAAATACCCGGGGCTGGCTACACCTTC. This encodes CASSEIPGAGYTF. V gene TRBV2 combines with J gene TRBJ1-2; possible D gene TRBD1, 5 bases. The CDR3 contains 13 residues. V lost 2 bases, J lost 7 bases, and 11 bases lay in between. Germline CDR1 reads SNHLY; CDR2 reads FYNNEI.

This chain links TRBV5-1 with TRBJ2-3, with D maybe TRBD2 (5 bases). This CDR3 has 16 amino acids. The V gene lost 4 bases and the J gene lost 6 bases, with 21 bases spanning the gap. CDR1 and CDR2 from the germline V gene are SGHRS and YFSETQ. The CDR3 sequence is CASSRQGGDGPDTQYF. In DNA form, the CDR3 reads TGCGCCAGCAGCCGTCAAGGAGGCGACGGCCCCGATACGCAGTATTTT.

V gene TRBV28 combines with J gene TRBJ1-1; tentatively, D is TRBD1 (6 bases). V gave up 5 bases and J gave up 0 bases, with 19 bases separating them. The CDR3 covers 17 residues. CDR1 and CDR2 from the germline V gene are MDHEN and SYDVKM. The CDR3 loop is CASSRLQGRAMNTEAFF. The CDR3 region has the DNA TGTGCCAGCAGTCGGCTACAGGGAAGGGCCATGAACACTGAAGCTTTCTTT.

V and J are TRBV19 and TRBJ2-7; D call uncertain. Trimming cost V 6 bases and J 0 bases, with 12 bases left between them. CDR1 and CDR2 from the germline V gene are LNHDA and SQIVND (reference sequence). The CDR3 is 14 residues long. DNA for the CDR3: TGTGCCAGTAGCAACGGGCCCTTCTCCTACGAGCAGTACTTC. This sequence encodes CASSNGPFSYEQYF.

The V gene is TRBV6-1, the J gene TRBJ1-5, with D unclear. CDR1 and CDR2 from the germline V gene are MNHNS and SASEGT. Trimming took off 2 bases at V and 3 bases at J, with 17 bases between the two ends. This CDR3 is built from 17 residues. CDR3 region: CASSETRSPSLNQPQHF. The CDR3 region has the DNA TGTGCCAGCAGTGAAACAAGATCGCCTTCCCTCAATCAGCCCCAGCATTTT.

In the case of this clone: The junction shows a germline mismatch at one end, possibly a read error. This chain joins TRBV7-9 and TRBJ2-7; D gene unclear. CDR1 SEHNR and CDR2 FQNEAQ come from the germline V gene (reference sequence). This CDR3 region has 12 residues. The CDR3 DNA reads TGTGCCAGCAGCCCACGCTCCCACGAGCAGTACTTC. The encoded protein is CASSPRSHEQYF.

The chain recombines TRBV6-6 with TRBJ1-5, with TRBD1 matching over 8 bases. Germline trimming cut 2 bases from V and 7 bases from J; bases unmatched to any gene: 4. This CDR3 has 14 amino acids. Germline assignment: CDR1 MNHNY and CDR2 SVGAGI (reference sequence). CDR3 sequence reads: CASSYQTGEQPQHF. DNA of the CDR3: TGTGCCAGCAGTTACCAGACAGGGGAACAGCCCCAGCATTTT.

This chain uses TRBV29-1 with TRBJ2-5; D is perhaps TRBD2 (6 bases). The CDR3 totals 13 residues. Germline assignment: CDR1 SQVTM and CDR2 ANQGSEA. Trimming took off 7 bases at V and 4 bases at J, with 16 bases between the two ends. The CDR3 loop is CSGGGTSGETQYF. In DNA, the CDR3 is TGCAGCGGTGGCGGGACCTCCGGAGAGACCCAGTACTTC.

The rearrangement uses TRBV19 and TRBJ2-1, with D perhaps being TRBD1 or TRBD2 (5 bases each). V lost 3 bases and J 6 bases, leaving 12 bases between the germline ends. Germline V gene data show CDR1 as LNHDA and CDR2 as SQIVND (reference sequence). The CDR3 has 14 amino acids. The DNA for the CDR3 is TGTGCCAGTAGTATTGTTCCAGGGACCAATGAGCAGTTCTTC. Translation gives CASSIVPGTNEQFF.

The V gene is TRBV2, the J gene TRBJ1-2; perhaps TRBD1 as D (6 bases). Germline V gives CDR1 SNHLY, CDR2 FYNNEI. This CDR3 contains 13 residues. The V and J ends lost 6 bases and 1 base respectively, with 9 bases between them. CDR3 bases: TGTGCCAGCAGAATGGACAGTAACTATGGCTACACCTTC. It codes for CASRMDSNYGYTF.

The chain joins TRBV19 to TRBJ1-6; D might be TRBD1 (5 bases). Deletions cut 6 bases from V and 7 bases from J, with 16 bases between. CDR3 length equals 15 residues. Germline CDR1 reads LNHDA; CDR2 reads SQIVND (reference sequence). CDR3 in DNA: TGTGCCAGTAGCCAGGGCCAGGGTGGGAATTCACCCCTCCACTTT. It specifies CASSQGQGGNSPLHF. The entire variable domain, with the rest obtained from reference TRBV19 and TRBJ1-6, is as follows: DGGITQSPKYLFRKEGQNVTLSCEQNLNHDAMYWYRQDPGQGLRLIYYSQIVNDFQKGDIAEGYSVSREKKESFPLTVTSAQKNPTAFYLCASSQGQGGNSPLHFGNGTRLTVT.

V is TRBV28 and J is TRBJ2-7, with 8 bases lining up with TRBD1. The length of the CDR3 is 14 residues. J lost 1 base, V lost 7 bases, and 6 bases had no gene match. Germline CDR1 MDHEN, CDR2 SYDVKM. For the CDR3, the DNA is TGTGCCAGCAACCCTCGGACAGGGTCCTACGAGCAGTACTTC. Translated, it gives CASNPRTGSYEQYF.

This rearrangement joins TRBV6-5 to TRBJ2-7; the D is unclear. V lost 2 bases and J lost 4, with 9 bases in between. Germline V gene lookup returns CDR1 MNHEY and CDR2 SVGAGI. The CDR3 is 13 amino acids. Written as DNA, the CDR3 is TGTGCCAGCAGTTACGGTCGTCTTTACGAGCAGTACTTC. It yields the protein CASSYGRLYEQYF.

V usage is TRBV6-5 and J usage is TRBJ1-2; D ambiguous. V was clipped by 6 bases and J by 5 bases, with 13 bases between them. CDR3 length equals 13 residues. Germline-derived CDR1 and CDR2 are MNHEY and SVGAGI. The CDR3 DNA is TGTGCCAGCAGACTCCTAATAGGTTATGGCTACACCTTC. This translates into CASRLLIGYGYTF.

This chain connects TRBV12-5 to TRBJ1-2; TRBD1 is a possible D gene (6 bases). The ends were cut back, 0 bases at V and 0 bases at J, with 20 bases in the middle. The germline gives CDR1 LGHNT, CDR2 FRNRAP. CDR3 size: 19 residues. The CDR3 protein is CASGLVRGPGGQANYGYTF. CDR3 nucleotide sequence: TGTGCTAGTGGTTTGGTCAGGGGACCCGGGGGTCAAGCTAACTATGGCTACACCTTC.

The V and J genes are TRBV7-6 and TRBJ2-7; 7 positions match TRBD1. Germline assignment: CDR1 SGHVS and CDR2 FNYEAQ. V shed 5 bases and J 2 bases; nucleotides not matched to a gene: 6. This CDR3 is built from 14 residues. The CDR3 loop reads CASSPLTGPYEQYF. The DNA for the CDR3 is TGTGCCAGCAGCCCCCTGACAGGGCCCTACGAGCAGTACTTC.

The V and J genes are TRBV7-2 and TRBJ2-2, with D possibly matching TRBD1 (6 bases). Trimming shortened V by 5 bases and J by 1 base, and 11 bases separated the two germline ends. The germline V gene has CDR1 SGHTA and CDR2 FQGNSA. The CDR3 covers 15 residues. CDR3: CASSRAGVNTGELFF. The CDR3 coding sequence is TGTGCCAGCAGCAGGGCAGGGGTGAACACCGGGGAGCTGTTTTTT.

As DNA, the CDR3 is TGTGCCAGCAGCTTAGATCGCCCTTCTGAAGCTTTCTTT. This sequence encodes CASSLDRPSEAFF. This chain joins TRBV7-9 and TRBJ1-1; D ambiguous. Trimming pared 1 base from V and 6 bases from J, leaving 9 bases between. CDR1 and CDR2 from the germline V gene are SEHNR and FQNEAQ (reference sequence). The CDR3 has 13 residues.